The entry below gives a single T cell receptor (beta chain) sequence along with its context. Its target is unknown. Investigators reverse transcribed all isolated RNA, so they sequenced expressed TCRB transcripts. Generated by immunoSEQ multiplex PCR, the TCRdb table keeps only in-frame clones and is missing some. The data contain over 650,000 clones, more than 12% of them singletons. The germline CDR1 and CDR2 sequences are SGHTA and FQGNSA. V was pared by 5 bases and J by 1 base, with 14 bases of the junction left unmatched. This CDR3 contains 18 residues. These data originate in a study of beta chain features in type 1 diabetes. Study results and caveats: Type 1 diabetes patients had moderately but significantly shorter TCRB CDR3s in all four CD4+ subsets.

The V gene is TRBV7-2, the J gene TRBJ2-3, with 8 positions matching TRBD2. Source material: naive CD4+ T cells from blood. This TCR was recovered from a man between 18 and 35 years old with type 1 diabetes. For the CDR3, the DNA is TGTGCCAGCAGCCCCCAAGCGGGAGTTGGGACCGGCACAGATACGCAGTATTTT. It yields the protein CASSPQAGVGTGTDTQYF.